The next 2 T cell receptor beta chains were all read from a single sample in a study of spatial heterogeneity in lung cancer. TCRdb re-called the 5' RACE reads through MiXCR, storing one row per CDR3 protein. Here the sample spans 7,000 or so distinct CDR3 sequences, approximately 5% being singletons. The time point: sample taken at primary tumor resection. Whole RNA came from tumor, nontumor lung or frozen PBMC and was sequenced without being sorted. Sample: normal lung tissue next to the tumor, taken at surgery. The receptors shown here come from a female donor with early-stage non-small cell lung cancer.

This clonotype qualifies as medium-sized. This chain joins TRBV29-1 and TRBJ1-5; D is undetermined. There are 11 residues in the CDR3. The ends were cut back, 6 bases at V and 12 bases at J, with 15 bases in the middle. Germline V gene data show CDR1 as SQVTM and CDR2 as ANQGSEA. The CDR3 loop is CSVRTERLQHF. As DNA, the CDR3 is TGCAGCGTCCGAACGGAGAGACTCCAGCATTTT. Variable domain in full (rest from reference TRBV29-1 and TRBJ1-5): SAVISQKPSRDICQRGTSLTIQCQVDSQVTMMFWYRQQPGQSLTLIATANQGSEATYESGFVIDKFPISRPNLTFSTLTVSNMSPEDSSIYLCSVRTERLQHFGDGTRLSIL.

This clonotype was picked up many times. The V gene is TRBV6-6, the J gene TRBJ2-1; TRBD2 aligns across 11 bases. V dropped 6 bases and J dropped 7; count of bases not matched to a gene: 11. CDR1 and CDR2 (germline): MNHNY, SVGAGI (reference sequence). The CDR3 contains 16 residues. CDR3 loop: CASSSTTSGSGNEQFF. Written as DNA, the CDR3 is TGTGCCAGCAGCTCTACTACTAGCGGGAGTGGGAATGAGCAGTTCTTC.